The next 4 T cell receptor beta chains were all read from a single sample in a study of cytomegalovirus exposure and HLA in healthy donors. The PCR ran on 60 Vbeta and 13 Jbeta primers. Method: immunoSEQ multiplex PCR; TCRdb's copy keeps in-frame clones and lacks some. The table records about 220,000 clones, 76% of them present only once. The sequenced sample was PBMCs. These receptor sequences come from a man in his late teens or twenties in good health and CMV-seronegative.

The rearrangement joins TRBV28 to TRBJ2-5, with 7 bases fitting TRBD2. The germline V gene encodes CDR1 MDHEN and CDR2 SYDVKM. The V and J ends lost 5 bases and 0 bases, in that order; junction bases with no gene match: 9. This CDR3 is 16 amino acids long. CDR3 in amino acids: CASSTPSGQYQETQYF. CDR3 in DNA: TGTGCCAGCAGTACCCCTAGCGGACAATACCAAGAGACCCAGTACTTC.

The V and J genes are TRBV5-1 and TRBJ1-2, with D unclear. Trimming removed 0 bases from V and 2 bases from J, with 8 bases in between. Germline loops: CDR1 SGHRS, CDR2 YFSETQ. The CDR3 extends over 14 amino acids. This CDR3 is CASSLDQTNYGYTF. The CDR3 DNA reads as TGCGCCAGCAGCTTGGATCAGACAAACTATGGCTACACCTTC. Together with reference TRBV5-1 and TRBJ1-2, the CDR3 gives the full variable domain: KAGVTQTPRYLIKTRGQQVTLSCSPISGHRSVSWYQQTPGQGLQFLFEYFSETQRNKGNFPGRFSGRQFSNSRSEMNVSTLELGDSALYLCASSLDQTNYGYTFGSGTRLTVV.

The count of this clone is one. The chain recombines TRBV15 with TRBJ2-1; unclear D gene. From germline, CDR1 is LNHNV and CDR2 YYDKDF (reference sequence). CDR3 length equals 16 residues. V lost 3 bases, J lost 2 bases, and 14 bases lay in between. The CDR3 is CATSRETTVPYNEQFF. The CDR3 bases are TGTGCCACCAGCAGGGAGACCACGGTCCCCTACAATGAGCAGTTCTTC. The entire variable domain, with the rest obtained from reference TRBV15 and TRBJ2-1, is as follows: DAMVIQNPRYQVTQFGKPVTLSCSQTLNHNVMYWYQQKSSQAPKLLFHYYDKDFNNEADTPDNFQSRRPNTSFCFLDIRSPGLGDTAMYLCATSRETTVPYNEQFFGPGTRLTVL.

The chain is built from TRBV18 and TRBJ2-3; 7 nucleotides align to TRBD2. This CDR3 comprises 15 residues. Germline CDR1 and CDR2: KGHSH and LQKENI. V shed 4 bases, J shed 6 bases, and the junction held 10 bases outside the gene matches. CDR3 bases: TGTGCCAGCTCACTTCAGACTAGCTCGGGCGATACGCAGTATTTT. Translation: CASSLQTSSGDTQYF.